This paragraph reports one T cell receptor beta chain. The data originate from a study of blood T cell repertoires in COVID-19. The method was immunoSEQ multiplex PCR; TCRdb's version includes in-frame clones alone and lacks a portion of them. The top ten hold 5.5% to 7.5% of the sample, which has 180,000 or so clones, 89% seen once. The TCR was taken from a man aged 40-55 years with acute or convalescent COVID-19. Sequencing was carried out using peripheral blood.

The DNA of the CDR3 is TGTGCCAGCAGTTTTAGGGACAGGGTGGGCTACACCTTC. This translates into CASSFRDRVGYTF. The chain is built from TRBV12-3 or TRBV12-4 and TRBJ1-2; 9 bases line up with TRBD1. The CDR3 is made up of 13 amino acids. V shed 3 bases, J shed 8 bases, and the junction held 4 bases outside the gene matches.